The clone carrying this T cell receptor (beta chain) occurred once. This sample was included in a study of regulatory T cells in long-lasting Graves disease. Arm-PCR of CDR3 regions and iRepertoire HTBI primers were the basis on which TCR beta libraries were built. TCRdb passed the multiplex PCR reads through MiXCR, listing each CDR3 protein once. The table records about 420,000 distinct CDR3 sequences, around a quarter of them present only once. The germline gives CDR1 LNHDA, CDR2 SQIVND (reference sequence). V shed 5 bases and J shed 0 bases, with 17 bases lying between them. The CDR3 is made up of 17 amino acids. As for time point: persistent/refractory GD, antithyroid drugs over 5 years with positive TRAb. PBMC RNA served as the TCR library source.

Sample: peripheral blood mononuclear cells (PBMCs), taken when the disease was refractory, from a patient treated with antithyroid drugs. The TCR was taken from a female donor with Graves disease. The chain links TRBV19 to TRBJ1-5; D unresolved. The CDR3 spells CASSSPSKETSNQPQHF. The DNA of the CDR3 is TGTGCCAGTAGTTCCCCCTCGAAGGAGACTAGCAATCAGCCCCAGCATTTT. The full variable domain, completed using reference TRBV19 and TRBJ1-5, is DGGITQSPKYLFRKEGQNVTLSCEQNLNHDAMYWYRQDPGQGLRLIYYSQIVNDFQKGDIAEGYSVSREKKESFPLTVTSAQKNPTAFYLCASSSPSKETSNQPQHFGDGTRLSIL.